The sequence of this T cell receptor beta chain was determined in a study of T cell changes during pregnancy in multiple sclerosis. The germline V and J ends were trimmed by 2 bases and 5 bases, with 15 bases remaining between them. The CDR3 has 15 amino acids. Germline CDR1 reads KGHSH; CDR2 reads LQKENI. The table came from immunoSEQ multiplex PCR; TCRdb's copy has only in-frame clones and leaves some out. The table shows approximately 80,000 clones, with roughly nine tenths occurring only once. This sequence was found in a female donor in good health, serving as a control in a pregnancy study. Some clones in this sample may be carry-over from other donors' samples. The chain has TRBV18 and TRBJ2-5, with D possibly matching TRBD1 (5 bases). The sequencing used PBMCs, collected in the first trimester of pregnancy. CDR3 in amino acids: CASSPLDSNRETQYF. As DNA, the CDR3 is TGTGCCAGCTCACCATTAGACAGCAACCGGGAGACCCAGTACTTC.